Here is one TCR beta chain with its context. What it binds is unknown. Germline lookup yields CDR1 SNHLY and CDR2 FYNNEI. CDR3 length: 14 amino acids. The data are from a study of T cells in localized non-small cell lung cancer. Whole-study findings and limits: Multi-region tumor sequencing was not done, so intratumor heterogeneity could not be excluded. Uninvolved adjacent lung, not tumor, had the highest T cell clonality. Patients showing higher blood T cell density tended to see longer overall survival. Adjacent lung had a median roughly 61 of the 100 largest tumor clones.

Data came from immunoSEQ multiplex PCR; TCRdb stores just in-frame clones and leaves some out. This table holds 50,000 to 65,000 clones, around three quarters found once. This TCR was recovered from a woman aged 40 to 75 with stage II lung adenocarcinoma. The sample in question was PBMCs, obtained before any cancer treatment. The genes are TRBV2 and TRBJ2-1; 13 bases agree with TRBD2. The CDR3 nucleotides are TGTGTTAGCGAGACTAGCGGGGGGCCGGGTGAGCAGTTCTTC. Amino acids: CVSETSGGPGEQFF.